The 5 T cell receptor beta chains reported below all come from one sample, sequenced in a study of cytomegalovirus exposure and HLA in healthy donors. Both 60 Vbeta primers and 13 Jbeta primers went into the PCR. Clones were sequenced by immunoSEQ multiplex PCR, and TCRdb holds only the in-frame ones, with some missing. The data hold approximately 140,000 clones, with just over 70% observed a single time. What was sequenced was PBMCs. These receptors came from an older woman in good health and CMV-seropositive.

This clone was observed a handful of times. V usage is TRBV19 and J usage is TRBJ1-2, with D possibly being TRBD1 (5 bases). This CDR3 contains 14 residues. Germline values: CDR1 LNHDA, CDR2 SQIVND (reference sequence). V dropped 5 bases and J dropped 9 bases, with 19 bases sitting between them. The DNA of the CDR3 is TGTGCCAGTAGTCCGTCGGCCAGGGTATTGAGCTACACCTTC. The encoded protein is CASSPSARVLSYTF. Filled out from reference TRBV19 and TRBJ1-2, the complete variable domain reads DGGITQSPKYLFRKEGQNVTLSCEQNLNHDAMYWYRQDPGQGLRLIYYSQIVNDFQKGDIAEGYSVSREKKESFPLTVTSAQKNPTAFYLCASSPSARVLSYTFGSGTRLTVV.

The chain employs TRBV6-5 and TRBJ1-2; no reliable D call. V shed 4 bases and J shed 7 bases, with 13 bases lying between them. The CDR3 runs to 13 residues. In germline, CDR1 is MNHEY, CDR2 SVGAGI. In DNA, the CDR3 is TGTGCCAGCAGTTTATCTTCGCGGGGTGGCTACACCTTC. This encodes CASSLSSRGGYTF.

The V and J genes are TRBV1 and TRBJ1-2; the D call TRBD1 from the table was never checked on the DNA. TRBV1 corresponds to a pseudogene. The CDR3 is 19 residues long. The CDR3 sequence: CTSSQDRGKTETYNYGYTF. CDR3 bases: TGCACCAGCAGCCAAGACAGGGGAAAGACCGAGACTTATAACTATGGCTACACCTTC.

Only a few counts were recorded for this clone. The sample contains more than one DNA sequence encoding this CDR3. J is TRBJ1-5 and V is TRBV4-1, with a tentative D call TRBD1 (5 bases). CDR1 and CDR2 (germline): MGHRA, YSYEKL. The CDR3 has 16 amino acids. V lost 1 base to trimming and J lost 0 bases, with 10 bases between them. The CDR3 nucleotides are TGCGCCAGCAGCCAAGCCCGACAGAATAGCAATCAGCCCCAGCATTTT. This translates into CASSQARQNSNQPQHF.

V gene TRBV9 combines with J gene TRBJ2-4, with 10 bases lining up with TRBD1. Per the germline V gene, CDR1 is SGDLS and CDR2 is YYNGEE. The CDR3 contains 17 residues. The V segment lost 2 bases and the J segment 8 bases; nucleotides outside the gene matches: 13. This CDR3 reads CASSVSPRDRGRDIQYF. The CDR3 nucleotides are TGTGCCAGCAGCGTCAGCCCCCGGGACAGGGGACGAGACATTCAGTACTTC.